This T cell receptor (beta chain) originates from a study of T cells in Graves' hyperthyroidism and ophthalmopathy. Study-wide results and limits: Blood held most thyroid clonotypes expanded above 0.001 frequency.

This clonotype showed up many times. What it binds is unknown. Looked up from germline, CDR1 is SGHRS and CDR2 is YFSETQ. The CDR3 contains 14 residues. V was cut by 3 bases and J by 0 bases, with 7 bases left in between. RNA transcripts yielded amplified TCR beta CDR3 regions. HTBI primers were used for first-round RT-PCR of the TCR CDR3. TCRdb processed the multiplex PCR reads anew with MiXCR; each CDR3 protein has one entry. The sample carries about 770,000 distinct CDR3 sequences, approximately 18% recorded once. The sample taken for sequencing was blood. The clonotype comes from a woman in her forties or fifties with Graves' hyperthyroidism that later progressed to Graves' ophthalmopathy. The chain recombines TRBV5-1 with TRBJ1-5; no firm D call. The CDR3 is CASSSDGSNQPQHF. CDR3 nucleotide sequence: TGCGCCAGCAGCTCGGACGGTAGCAATCAGCCCCAGCATTTT.